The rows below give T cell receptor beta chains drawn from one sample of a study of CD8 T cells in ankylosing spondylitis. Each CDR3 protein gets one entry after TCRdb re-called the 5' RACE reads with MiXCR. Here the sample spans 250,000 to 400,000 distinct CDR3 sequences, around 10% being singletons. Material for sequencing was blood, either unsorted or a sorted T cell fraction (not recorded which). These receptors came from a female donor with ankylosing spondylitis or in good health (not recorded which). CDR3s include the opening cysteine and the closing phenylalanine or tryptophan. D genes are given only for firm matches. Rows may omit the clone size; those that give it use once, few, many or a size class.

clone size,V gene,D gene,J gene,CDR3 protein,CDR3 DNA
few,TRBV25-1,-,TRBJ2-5,CASSEWGGIGETQYF,TGTGCCAGCAGTGAATGGGGGGGCATCGGCGAGACCCAGTACTTC
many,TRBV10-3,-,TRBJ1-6,CAITQGNTYNSPLHF,TGTGCCATCACGCAGGGGAACACCTATAATTCACCCCTCCACTTT
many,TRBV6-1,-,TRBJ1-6,CASRRGAPNSPLHF,TGTGCCAGCAGGCGAGGGGCCCCGAATTCACCCCTCCACTTT
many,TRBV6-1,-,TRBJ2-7,CASSPLGSSYEQYF,TGTGCCAGCAGTCCCCTGGGGAGCTCCTACGAGCAGTACTTC
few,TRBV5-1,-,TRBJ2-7,CASSSSKEGTRYEQYF,TGCGCCAGCAGCTCGTCGAAGGAAGGGACGCGCTACGAGCAGTACTTC
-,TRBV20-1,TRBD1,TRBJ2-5,CSADQTGARETQYF,TGCAGTGCGGACCAGACAGGGGCGAGAGAGACCCAGTACTTC
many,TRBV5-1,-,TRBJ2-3,CASSLRGLSTDTQYF,TGCGCCAGCAGCTTGCGGGGCTTAAGCACAGATACGCAGTATTTT
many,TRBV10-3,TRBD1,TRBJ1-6,CAISESQGVQNSPLHF,TGTGCCATCAGTGAGTCACAGGGGGTTCAGAATTCACCCCTCCACTTT
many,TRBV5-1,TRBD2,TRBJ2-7,CASSFPAGLVEEEQYF,TGCGCCAGCAGCTTTCCCGCTGGACTAGTTGAGGAGGAGCAGTACTTC
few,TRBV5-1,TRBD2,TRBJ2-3,CASSRPGGSSTDTQYF,TGCGCCAGCAGCCGGCCCGGGGGGAGTAGCACAGATACGCAGTATTTT
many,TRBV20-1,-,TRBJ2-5,CSASSGALNKKETQYF,TGCAGTGCTAGTTCGGGGGCCCTAAATAAAAAAGAGACCCAGTACTTC
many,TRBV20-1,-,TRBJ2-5,CSAAGAQETQYF,TGCAGTGCTGCAGGGGCCCAAGAGACCCAGTACTTC
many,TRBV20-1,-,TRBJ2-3,CSAAPSMFTDTQYF,TGCAGTGCTGCCCCTAGCATGTTTACAGATACGCAGTATTTT
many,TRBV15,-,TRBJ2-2,CATSRDRGDVGELFF,TGTGCCACCAGCAGAGATCGAGGGGATGTGGGGGAGCTGTTTTTT
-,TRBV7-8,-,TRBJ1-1,CASRRRNTEAFF,TGTGCCAGCCGGAGGAGGAACACTGAAGCTTTCTTT
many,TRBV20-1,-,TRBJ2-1,CSASRLARYNEQFF,TGCAGTGCTAGCAGGCTAGCGAGGTACAATGAGCAGTTCTTC
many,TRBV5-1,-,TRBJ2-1,CASSLVSSEGYNEQFF,TGCGCCAGCAGCTTGGTTAGCTCCGAGGGGTACAATGAGCAGTTCTTC
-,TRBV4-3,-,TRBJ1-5,CASSLHLGAEPQHF,TGCGCCAGCAGCCTACACCTGGGGGCCGAGCCCCAGCATTTT
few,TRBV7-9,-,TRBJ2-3,CASASADTQYF,TGTGCCAGCGCATCAGCAGATACGCAGTATTTT
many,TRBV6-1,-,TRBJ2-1,CASSQGAGNEQFF,TGTGCCAGCAGTCAGGGAGCAGGTAATGAGCAGTTCTTC
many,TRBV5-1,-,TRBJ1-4,CASNPGGTNEKLFF,TGCGCCAGCAACCCGGGAGGAACTAATGAAAAACTGTTTTTT
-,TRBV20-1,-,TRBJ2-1,CSVSRRIDEQFF,TGCAGTGTTAGTCGAAGAATCGATGAGCAGTTCTTC
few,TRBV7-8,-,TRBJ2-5,CASSRRGEGYQETQYF,TGTGCCAGCAGCCGGAGGGGGGAGGGGTACCAAGAGACCCAGTACTTC
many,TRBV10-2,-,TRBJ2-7,CASSPGRAYEQYF,TGCGCCAGCAGTCCCGGTAGAGCCTACGAGCAGTACTTC